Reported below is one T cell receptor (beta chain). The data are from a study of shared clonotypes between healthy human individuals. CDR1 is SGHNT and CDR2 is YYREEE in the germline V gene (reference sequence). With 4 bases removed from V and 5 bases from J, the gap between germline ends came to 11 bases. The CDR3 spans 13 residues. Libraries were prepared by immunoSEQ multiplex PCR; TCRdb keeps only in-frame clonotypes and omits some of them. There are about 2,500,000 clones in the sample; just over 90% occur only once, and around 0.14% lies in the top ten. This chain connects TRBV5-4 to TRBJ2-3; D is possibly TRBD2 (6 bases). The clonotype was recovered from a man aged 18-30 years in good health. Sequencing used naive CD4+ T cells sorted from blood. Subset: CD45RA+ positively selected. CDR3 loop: CASSRRLVDTQYF. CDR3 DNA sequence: TGTGCCAGCAGCCGCCGACTAGTAGATACGCAGTATTTT.